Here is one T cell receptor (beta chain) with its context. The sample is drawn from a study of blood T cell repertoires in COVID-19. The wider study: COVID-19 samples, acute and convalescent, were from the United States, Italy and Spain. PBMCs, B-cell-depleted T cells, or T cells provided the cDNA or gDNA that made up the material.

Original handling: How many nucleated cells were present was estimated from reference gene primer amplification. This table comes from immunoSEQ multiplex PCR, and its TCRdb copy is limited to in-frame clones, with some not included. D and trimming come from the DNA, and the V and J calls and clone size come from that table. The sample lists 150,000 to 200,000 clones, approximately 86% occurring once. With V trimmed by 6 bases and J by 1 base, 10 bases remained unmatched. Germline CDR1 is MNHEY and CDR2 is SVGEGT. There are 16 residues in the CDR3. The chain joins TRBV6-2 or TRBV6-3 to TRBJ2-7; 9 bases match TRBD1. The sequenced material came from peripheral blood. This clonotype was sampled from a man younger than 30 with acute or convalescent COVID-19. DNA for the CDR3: TGTGCCAGCAGCCGAAGGTGGACAGGGGCATCCTACGAGCAGTACTTC. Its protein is CASSRRWTGASYEQYF.